This is a list of T cell receptor beta chains from one sample in a study of blood T cell repertoires in COVID-19. Some clones are missing from TCRdb's copy, which holds only in-frame ones; the method was immunoSEQ multiplex PCR. In the table there are 90,000 to 120,000 clones, 75% to 95% of which are singletons. The sequenced sample was peripheral blood. The receptor source for this set is a woman between 25 and 40 years old with acute or convalescent COVID-19. Each CDR3 is given with its conserved first and last residue. The D gene is left open where the match is weak. Not every row has a clone size; where given, it reads once, few, many or a size class.

abundance: NA
v_gene: TRBV9
j_gene: TRBJ2-6
d_gene: TRBD1
CDR3nt: TGTGCCAGCAGCCCGGTGGGACAGGTCACCTCTGGGGCCAACGTCCTGACTTTC
CDR3aa: CASSPVGQVTSGANVLTF

abundance: NA
v_gene: TRBV7-2
j_gene: TRBJ2-7
d_gene: NA
CDR3nt: TGTGCCAGCAGCTGGGACATTGGTGTTATCGAGCAGTACTTC
CDR3aa: CASSWDIGVIEQYF

abundance: NA
v_gene: TRBV7-2
j_gene: TRBJ2-3
d_gene: TRBD2
CDR3nt: TGTGCCAGCAGCTTAGAAATCGGACTAGCGGGAAGGGGCACAGATACGCAGTATTTT
CDR3aa: CASSLEIGLAGRGTDTQYF

abundance: once
v_gene: TRBV7-9
j_gene: TRBJ2-1
d_gene: TRBD2
CDR3nt: TGTGCCAGCAGCTTAGCGCTAGCGGGGGGGCCAGGATTCTTC
CDR3aa: CASSLALAGGPGFF

abundance: few
v_gene: TRBV6-4
j_gene: TRBJ1-2
d_gene: NA
CDR3nt: TGTGCCAGCAGTGCGGAGGAGGGACTAGGTGGCTACACCTTC
CDR3aa: CASSAEEGLGGYTF

abundance: NA
v_gene: TRBV4-3
j_gene: TRBJ1-2
d_gene: TRBD1
CDR3nt: TGCGCCAGCAGCCACTCAGGGGGAAATGGCTACACCTTC
CDR3aa: CASSHSGGNGYTF

abundance: NA
v_gene: TRBV30
j_gene: TRBJ2-7
d_gene: NA
CDR3nt: TGTGCCTGGAACATGGGCGACTACGAGCAGTACTTC
CDR3aa: CAWNMGDYEQYF

abundance: NA
v_gene: TRBV28
j_gene: TRBJ2-7
d_gene: TRBD2
CDR3nt: TGTGCCAGCAAAAGGACTAGCGGGGGCCCGTACGAGCAGTACTTC
CDR3aa: CASKRTSGGPYEQYF

abundance: NA
v_gene: TRBV5-1
j_gene: TRBJ2-1
d_gene: TRBD1
CDR3nt: TGCGCCAGCAGCCCCGGGACAGGGGGTAGCAATGAGCAGTTCTTC
CDR3aa: CASSPGTGGSNEQFF

abundance: NA
v_gene: TRBV28
j_gene: TRBJ2-1
d_gene: NA
CDR3nt: TGTGCCAGCAGTGCACTCCGACCGGTTTCGCGGGGCTCCTACAATGAGCAGTTCTTC
CDR3aa: CASSALRPVSRGSYNEQFF

abundance: NA
v_gene: TRBV4-3
j_gene: TRBJ1-3
d_gene: NA
CDR3nt: TGCGCCAGCAGCCAAGACGGAGGGACCGGAAACACCATATATTTT
CDR3aa: CASSQDGGTGNTIYF

abundance: once
v_gene: TRBV27
j_gene: TRBJ2-1
d_gene: NA
CDR3nt: TGTGCCAGCAGTTTATCCTGGGAGATTTCCAATGAGCAGTTCTTC
CDR3aa: CASSLSWEISNEQFF

abundance: NA
v_gene: TRBV27
j_gene: TRBJ1-6
d_gene: NA
CDR3nt: TGTGCCAGCAGTTCAGACAGTTTTAATAATTCACCCCTCCACTTT
CDR3aa: CASSSDSFNNSPLHF

abundance: NA
v_gene: TRBV19
j_gene: TRBJ1-1
d_gene: NA
CDR3nt: TGTGCCAGTAGTATTCTACAGGGTGTTAGCACTGAAGCTTTCTTT
CDR3aa: CASSILQGVSTEAFF

abundance: NA
v_gene: TRBV6-4
j_gene: TRBJ2-2
d_gene: NA
CDR3nt: TGTGCCAGCGGACAAGGGAACACCGGGGAGCTGTTTTTT
CDR3aa: CASGQGNTGELFF

abundance: NA
v_gene: TRBV19
j_gene: TRBJ1-1
d_gene: TRBD1
CDR3nt: TGTGCCACCATGAACCGGGACAGGAAGAACACTGAAGCTTTCTTT
CDR3aa: CATMNRDRKNTEAFF

abundance: NA
v_gene: TRBV28
j_gene: TRBJ2-5
d_gene: NA
CDR3nt: TGTGCCAGCAGTCCGACCCGGGACTTCCAAGAGACCCAGTACTTC
CDR3aa: CASSPTRDFQETQYF

abundance: NA
v_gene: TRBV18
j_gene: TRBJ1-1
d_gene: NA
CDR3nt: TGTGCCAGCTCACCTAAGGAAGCGATTACTGAAGCTTTCTTT
CDR3aa: CASSPKEAITEAFF

abundance: NA
v_gene: TRBV4-2
j_gene: TRBJ1-1
d_gene: NA
CDR3nt: TGTGCCAGCAGCCAAGATTCCCGGGGTCGGGGCACTGAAGCTTTCTTT
CDR3aa: CASSQDSRGRGTEAFF

abundance: NA
v_gene: TRBV7-9
j_gene: TRBJ1-2
d_gene: NA
CDR3nt: TGTGCCAGCAGTCTGCGGGCCTATGGCTACACCTTC
CDR3aa: CASSLRAYGYTF

abundance: NA
v_gene: TRBV7-2
j_gene: TRBJ2-5
d_gene: TRBD1
CDR3nt: TGTGCCAGCAGCTTAGGAGCATTAGCAGGGGGCCTGGAGACCCAGTACTTC
CDR3aa: CASSLGALAGGLETQYF

abundance: NA
v_gene: TRBV7-3
j_gene: TRBJ1-6
d_gene: TRBD1
CDR3nt: TGTGCCAGCAGCTCTCAGGGGGTTGGATCACCCCTCCACTTT
CDR3aa: CASSSQGVGSPLHF

abundance: NA
v_gene: TRBV28
j_gene: TRBJ1-1
d_gene: TRBD1
CDR3nt: TGTGCCAGCACCCCTGCCCCCGGACAGGTAAACACTGAAGCTTTCTTT
CDR3aa: CASTPAPGQVNTEAFF